These T cell receptor beta chains were read from a single sample in a study of neurological immune-mediated disorders. TCRdb analysed the 5' RACE reads with MiXCR anew, one entry per CDR3 protein. The sample has tens of thousands of distinct CDR3 sequences; roughly a tenth are singletons. Source material: PBMCs. The receptors come from a man under 40 in good health. Both conserved end residues are part of each CDR3. The D gene is left open where the match is weak. Size is stated for part of the rows, as once, few or many counts, or as a class when the clone is expanded.

>TRBV6-5|few|TRBJ2-3|TRBD1
CASSWDRTDTQYF
TGTGCCAGCAGCTGGGACAGAACAGATACGCAGTATTTT
>TRBV4-1|-|TRBJ1-4|TRBD1
CASSRPGQDALSFSDEKLFF
TGCGCCAGCAGCCGCCCGGGACAGGACGCCCTTAGTTTCTCGGATGAAAAACTGTTTTTT
>TRBV7-8|many|TRBJ2-2|-
CASSLVPDTNTGELFF
TGTGCCAGCAGCTTAGTTCCGGATACGAACACCGGGGAGCTGTTTTTT
>TRBV27|many|TRBJ1-5|TRBD1
CASSQGTGSNQPQHF
TGTGCCAGCAGCCAAGGGACAGGAAGCAATCAGCCCCAGCATTTT
>TRBV11-2|many|TRBJ1-2|-
CASSLEGGFYGYTF
TGTGCCAGCAGCTTAGAAGGAGGGTTCTATGGCTACACCTTC
>TRBV18|-|TRBJ2-5|TRBD1
CASSSSDRGETQYF
TGTGCCAGCTCATCCTCGGACAGGGGAGAGACCCAGTACTTC
>TRBV7-9|many|TRBJ2-1|TRBD2
CASSLLGRTSGPNYNEQFF
TGTGCCAGCAGCTTGCTGGGAAGGACTAGCGGGCCCAACTACAATGAGCAGTTCTTC
>TRBV5-1|many|TRBJ2-1|-
CASSLRELAYNEQFF
TGCGCCAGCAGCTTGCGGGAGCTGGCCTACAATGAGCAGTTCTTC
>TRBV12-3/TRBV12-4|many|TRBJ2-7|TRBD1
CASSPPGQGGHEQYF
TGTGCCAGCAGTCCTCCGGGACAGGGTGGCCACGAGCAGTACTTC
>TRBV28|many|TRBJ2-1|TRBD2
CASSFLAGGGNEQFF
TGTGCCAGCAGTTTCCTAGCGGGAGGTGGGAATGAGCAGTTCTTC
>TRBV6-5|-|TRBJ2-6|-
CASVHRASSGANVQTF
TGTGCCAGCGTGCATAGGGCGAGCTCTGGGGCCAACGTCCAGACTTTC
>TRBV10-1|many|TRBJ2-3|TRBD2
CASSGPRGRADNTDTQYF
TGCGCCAGCAGTGGACCGCGTGGGAGGGCCGACAACACAGATACGCAGTATTTT
>TRBV27|many|TRBJ2-3|TRBD2
CASSREGTDTQYF
TGTGCCAGCAGTCGGGAGGGGACAGATACGCAGTATTTT
>TRBV15|many|TRBJ1-5|TRBD1
CATSSGGQGAYQPQHF
TGTGCCACCAGCAGCGGGGGACAGGGGGCATATCAGCCCCAGCATTTT
>TRBV7-9|many|TRBJ2-1|-
CASSLPLRTVNEQFF
TGTGCCAGCAGCTTACCCCTCCGGACTGTCAATGAGCAGTTCTTC
>TRBV12-3/TRBV12-4|-|TRBJ1-1|-
CASGGGRNTEAFF
TGTGCCAGCGGGGGGGGACGGAACACTGAAGCTTTCTTT
>TRBV2|many|TRBJ2-7|TRBD1
CASSRTGVISYEQYF
TGTGCCAGCAGTCGGACAGGGGTCATTTCCTACGAGCAGTACTTC
>TRBV9|many|TRBJ2-3|-
CASSVLREADTQYF
TGTGCCAGCAGCGTACTTAGGGAGGCTGATACGCAGTATTTT
>TRBV6-4|-|TRBJ2-1|-
CASSDSGAHNEQFF
TGTGCCAGCAGTGACTCGGGGGCGCACAATGAGCAGTTCTTC
>TRBV20-1|many|TRBJ2-7|-
CSARTYEQYF
TGCAGTGCCAGGACTTACGAGCAGTACTTC
>TRBV5-1|many|TRBJ1-4|-
CASSPSGTPNEKLFF
TGCGCCAGCAGCCCTTCCGGGACCCCTAATGAAAAACTGTTTTTT
>TRBV4-2|many|TRBJ1-1|TRBD1
CASSQDARGPGTEAFF
TGTGCCAGCAGCCAAGACGCCAGGGGGCCGGGCACTGAAGCTTTCTTT
>TRBV11-3|many|TRBJ2-5|TRBD2
CASSLMLAGGESETQYF
TGTGCCAGCAGCTTAATGTTAGCGGGAGGGGAAAGTGAGACCCAGTACTTC
>TRBV9|few|TRBJ2-1|-
CASSVFVEGNEQFF
TGTGCCAGCAGCGTCTTCGTCGAGGGCAATGAGCAGTTCTTC
>TRBV5-4|many|TRBJ2-1|-
CASSLTGNEQFF
TGTGCCAGCAGCTTAACGGGTAATGAGCAGTTCTTC
>TRBV3-1|many|TRBJ2-2|TRBD1
CASTARGQGRTGELFF
TGTGCCAGCACCGCGAGGGGGCAGGGTCGCACCGGGGAGCTGTTTTTT
>TRBV5-5|many|TRBJ1-5|-
CASSLAGTLNQPQHF
TGTGCCAGCAGCTTGGCAGGGACACTTAATCAGCCCCAGCATTTT
>TRBV6-1|few|TRBJ2-1|-
CAIRGTSDDEQFF
TGTGCCATCCGAGGGACCTCGGACGATGAGCAGTTCTTC
>TRBV5-1|many|TRBJ2-6|-
CASSLDRRLQIPGANVLTF
TGCGCCAGCAGCTTGGACAGGCGCCTTCAAATTCCTGGGGCCAACGTCCTGACTTTC
>TRBV9|few|TRBJ2-3|TRBD2
CASSVAGGKAGRGDTQYF
TGTGCCAGCAGCGTAGCTGGGGGGAAAGCGGGAAGGGGAGATACGCAGTATTTT
>TRBV5-1|-|TRBJ2-2|-
CASSPVGGNTGELFF
TGCGCCAGCAGCCCCGTCGGGGGAAACACCGGGGAGCTGTTTTTT
>TRBV6-6|many|TRBJ2-7|-
CASRGFSSYEQYF
TGTGCCAGCAGAGGCTTTAGCTCCTACGAGCAGTACTTC
>TRBV29-1|-|TRBJ2-3|-
CSVVSLGTGSGTDTQYF
TGCAGCGTTGTATCCTTGGGAACGGGGTCCGGCACAGATACGCAGTATTTT
>TRBV3-1|many|TRBJ2-7|TRBD2
CASSRGGAPPGEQYF
TGTGCCAGCAGCCGGGGGGGAGCTCCGCCTGGCGAGCAGTACTTC
>TRBV10-3|many|TRBJ1-1|-
CAISVTDRLETEAFF
TGTGCCATCAGTGTAACAGACCGGTTGGAGACTGAAGCTTTCTTT
>TRBV28|many|TRBJ1-4|-
CASSIGTASLGKLFF
TGTGCCAGCAGTATCGGGACGGCGTCTCTGGGAAAACTGTTTTTT
>TRBV5-1|many|TRBJ2-1|TRBD1
CASRRDRGSYNEQFF
TGCGCCAGCAGGAGGGACAGGGGCTCCTACAATGAGCAGTTCTTC
>TRBV10-3|many|TRBJ2-3|TRBD1
CAIRGTDPSDTQYF
TGTGCCATCAGGGGGACAGATCCATCAGATACGCAGTATTTT
>TRBV6-2/TRBV6-3|many|TRBJ1-1|-
CASSFGSLVSEAFF
TGTGCCAGCAGTTTCGGCAGTTTAGTTTCTGAAGCTTTCTTT
>TRBV6-5|many|TRBJ2-1|TRBD2
CASSYSRLAGGLVDNEQFF
TGTGCCAGCAGTTACTCTCGGCTAGCGGGAGGGTTAGTAGACAATGAGCAGTTCTTC
>TRBV20-1|many|TRBJ2-7|-
CSARRTINSYEQYF
TGCAGTGCTAGGAGGACCATAAACTCCTACGAGCAGTACTTC
>TRBV28|many|TRBJ2-3|-
CASSPLSDVYTDTQYF
TGTGCCAGCAGTCCCCTGTCAGACGTTTACACAGATACGCAGTATTTT
>TRBV24-1|-|TRBJ1-1|TRBD1
CVTSRQGAGCTEAFF
TGTGTCACCAGTAGACAGGGGGCGGGTTGCACTGAAGCTTTCTTT
>TRBV28|many|TRBJ1-2|-
CATAETGVDGYTF
TGTGCCACCGCAGAGACGGGGGTAGATGGCTACACCTTC
>TRBV9|many|TRBJ2-3|-
CASSVGAVSTDTQYF
TGTGCCAGCAGCGTAGGGGCGGTAAGCACAGATACGCAGTATTTT
>TRBV7-9|many|TRBJ1-3|-
CASQGSSGNTIYF
TGTGCCAGCCAAGGAAGCTCTGGAAACACCATATATTTT
>TRBV5-5|-|TRBJ1-3|-
CASSFYICSARTDLAGGNTIYF
-
>TRBV12-3/TRBV12-4|many|TRBJ2-7|-
CASRGSWAYEQYF
TGTGCCAGCAGGGGGTCCTGGGCCTACGAGCAGTACTTC
>TRBV25-1|many|TRBJ2-7|TRBD2
CASSDEGGSASYEQYF
TGTGCCAGCAGTGATGAGGGCGGGAGTGCTTCCTACGAGCAGTACTTC
>TRBV20-1|many|TRBJ2-7|TRBD2
CSAKTDLADYYEQYF
TGCAGTGCCAAAACTGACCTAGCGGACTACTACGAGCAGTACTTC
>TRBV3-1|many|TRBJ2-3|-
CASSQVESTDTQYF
TGTGCCAGCAGCCAAGTTGAGAGCACAGATACGCAGTATTTT
>TRBV27|few|TRBJ1-1|-
CASSTSLRGVAMNTEAFF
TGTGCCAGCAGCACCTCCCTACGGGGGGTTGCCATGAACACTGAAGCTTTCTTT
>TRBV11-2|many|TRBJ2-3|TRBD1
CASNRQGSDTQYF
TGTGCCAGCAACAGACAGGGTTCAGATACGCAGTATTTT
>TRBV28|-|TRBJ2-3|-
CASRPLTDTQYF
TGTGCCAGCAGACCCCTAACAGATACGCAGTATTTT
>TRBV7-8|medium-sized|TRBJ2-3|-
CASSLSLGTDTQYF
TGTGCCAGCAGCTTAAGTTTGGGCACAGATACGCAGTATTTT
>TRBV20-1|many|TRBJ2-1|-
CSVFRGSSYNEQFF
TGCAGTGTCTTTCGGGGGAGCTCCTACAATGAGCAGTTCTTC
>TRBV14|many|TRBJ2-2|-
CASSRGTYTGELFF
TGTGCCAGCAGCAGGGGGACTTACACCGGGGAGCTGTTTTTT